The present T cell receptor beta chain was sequenced within a study of cytomegalovirus exposure and HLA in healthy donors. Study background: The Caucasian-associated ancestry cluster contained 81% of the 398 genotyped donors.

The CDR3 extends over 16 amino acids. Trimming took 10 bases from V and 1 from J, leaving 18 bases between them. The germline CDR1 and CDR2 sequences are SGHNT and YYREEE (reference sequence). Both 60 Vbeta primers and 13 Jbeta primers went into the PCR. Only in-frame clones appear in the TCRdb table, and some are missing; sequencing was by immunoSEQ multiplex PCR. Seen here are some 200,000 clones, approximately 79% observed once, and the top ten hold about 1.7%. For this clone: Antigen unknown.

Study observations and caveats: Altogether, 164 TCR beta chains were recorded as cytomegalovirus-associated. In an earlier analysis, in about 530 donors, most V segments appeared productive either ~90% or ~30% of the time.

These donors, healthy bone marrow donors, were studied. This receptor was taken from a man over 45 in good health and CMV-seronegative. This chain joins TRBV5-4 and TRBJ2-6; D possibly corresponds to TRBD1 (6 bases). The sequenced material came from PBMCs. The CDR3 loop reads CAGMNRASSGANVLTF. The DNA of the CDR3 is TGTGCCGGGATGAACAGGGCTAGTTCTGGGGCCAACGTCCTGACTTTC.